Reported below is one T cell receptor beta chain. Its antigen is still unknown. Germline assignment: CDR1 MNHEY and CDR2 SMNVEV (reference sequence). The CDR3 is 21 residues long. V lost 3 bases to trimming and J lost 3 bases, with 30 bases between them. This entry belongs to a study of blood T cells in healthy people across ages. Findings and caveats of the study: Age advanced and TCR beta diversity per million T cells fell, roughly linearly. In long-lived donors, naive CD4+ cell counts and diversity exceeded those of aged donors.

The sample, about 9.2 milliliters of peripheral blood, was drawn from each donor. A second PCR of roughly 7 to 11 cycles used a sample-barcoded 5' primer and a J-beta primer mix. Via MiXCR, TCRdb re-called the 5' RACE reads, giving one row per CDR3 protein. The table includes around 710,000 distinct CDR3 sequences, more than 40% detected once. The chain links TRBV27 to TRBJ2-1, with unresolved D. Sequenced: blood. This receptor was identified in a woman in her sixties or seventies in good health. CDR3: CASSFKSVSYGTFPHYNEQFF. As DNA, the CDR3 is TGTGCCAGCAGTTTTAAAAGTGTTTCTTACGGAACCTTTCCCCACTACAATGAGCAGTTCTTC.